Each of the 25 T cell receptor beta chains below was sequenced from the same sample in a study of regulatory T cells in long-lasting Graves disease. Noted time point: newly diagnosed GD, antithyroid drugs for less than 3 months. RNA from PBMCs was the source of the TCR library. Arm-PCR with iRepertoire HTBI primers amplified the CDR3 regions for these TCR beta libraries. In TCRdb, the multiplex PCR reads were re-called with MiXCR into one record per CDR3 protein. The table has around 500,000 distinct CDR3 sequences, around 12% seen once. These same data were also listed under a study on T cells in Graves' hyperthyroidism and ophthalmopathy.

Material: peripheral blood mononuclear cells (PBMCs), obtained at new diagnosis, from a patient treated with antithyroid drugs. These receptors were collected from a woman aged 25 to 39 with Graves disease.

The CDR3 sequence is CASSLSLVGGGQETQYF. The CDR3 region has the DNA TGCGCCAGCAGCCTCTCACTAGTGGGAGGAGGGCAAGAGACCCAGTACTTC. This sequence joins TRBV5-1 and TRBJ2-5, with a possible D match to TRBD2 (6 bases). Per germline, CDR1 SGHRS and CDR2 YFSETQ. Trimming took 4 bases from V and 2 from J, leaving 21 bases between them. This CDR3 region has 17 residues. Using reference TRBV5-1 and TRBJ2-5 for the parts outside the CDR3, the full variable domain is KAGVTQTPRYLIKTRGQQVTLSCSPISGHRSVSWYQQTPGQGLQFLFEYFSETQRNKGNFPGRFSGRQFSNSRSEMNVSTLELGDSALYLCASSLSLVGGGQETQYFGPGTRLLVL.

This clonotype was seen a few times. The CDR3, as DNA: TGTGCCAGCAGCCAGGACAGGGGGACCGGGGAGCTGTTTTTT. This translates into CASSQDRGTGELFF. The rearrangement links TRBV7-3 to TRBJ2-2, with 10 bases matching TRBD1. The length of the CDR3 is 14 residues. Trimming took 5 bases from V and 5 from J; bases not matched to a gene: 2. Looked up from germline, CDR1 is SGHTA and CDR2 is FQGTGA.

V usage is TRBV20-1 and J usage is TRBJ2-1, with D unclear. V lost 6 bases, J lost 5 bases, and 11 bases lay in between. CDR1 is DFQATT and CDR2 is SNEGSKA in the germline V gene (reference sequence). The CDR3 length is 12 residues. CDR3 amino acids: CSADGRNNEQFF. The CDR3 DNA is TGCAGTGCCGATGGACGCAACAATGAGCAGTTCTTC.

This clonotype appeared many times. The chain carries TRBV11-2 and TRBJ2-7; 8 nucleotides line up with TRBD2. V was clipped by 2 bases and J by 2 bases; unmatched bases: 5. The CDR3 consists of 15 residues. The germline V gene has CDR1 SGHAT and CDR2 FQNNGV. CDR3 in amino acids: CASSLSGGLAYEQYF. Written as DNA, the CDR3 is TGTGCCAGCAGCTTATCGGGGGGACTAGCCTACGAGCAGTACTTC.

The table lists this clonotype with many counts. J is TRBJ2-7 and V is TRBV15; possibly TRBD2 for D (6 bases). The CDR3 runs to 14 residues. CDR1 is LNHNV, CDR2 YYDKDF, per germline (reference sequence). Trimming shortened V by 4 bases and J by 4 bases, and 14 bases separated the two germline ends. CDR3 in amino acids: CATSNSGTVYEQYF. Written as DNA, the CDR3 is TGTGCCACCAGCAACTCCGGGACTGTTTACGAGCAGTACTTC.

This clonotype was seen many times. This chain connects TRBV6-5 to TRBJ2-1; D not resolved. Germline V gene lookup returns CDR1 MNHEY and CDR2 SVGAGI. Trimming shortened V by 2 bases and J by 10 bases, and 12 bases separated the two germline ends. The CDR3 is 13 residues long. In DNA, the CDR3 is TGTGCCAGCAGTTACCCCGGTTCTGGGGAGCAGTTCTTC. Encoded protein: CASSYPGSGEQFF.

This clonotype came up many times. V gene TRBV9 combines with J gene TRBJ2-7; 8 nucleotides agree with TRBD2. CDR1 and CDR2 from the germline V gene are SGDLS and YYNGEE. This CDR3 has 14 amino acids. V dropped 0 bases and J dropped 6; count of bases not matched to a gene: 5. CDR3 coding DNA: TGTGCCAGCAGCGTAGGGAGCGGGAGTACCGAGCAGTACTTC. It encodes CASSVGSGSTEQYF.

This clonotype appeared many times. V gene TRBV18 combines with J gene TRBJ1-3, with D unresolved. V dropped 2 bases and J dropped 6 bases, with 5 bases sitting between them. The CDR3 extends over 12 amino acids. Germline loops: CDR1 KGHSH, CDR2 LQKENI. The CDR3 reads CASSPSENTIYF. The CDR3 coding sequence is TGTGCCAGCTCACCAAGTGAAAACACCATATATTTT.

The J gene is TRBJ2-1, the V gene TRBV5-4; TRBD2 aligns across 7 bases. Germline trimming cut 0 bases from V and 0 bases from J; bases unmatched to any gene: 3. The CDR3 is 16 residues long. Germline values: CDR1 SGHNT, CDR2 YYREEE (reference sequence). CDR3 bases: TGTGCCAGCAGCTTGGCGGGGGGACCCTCCTACAATGAGCAGTTCTTC. It encodes CASSLAGGPSYNEQFF.

This clonotype was counted only a few times. The chain carries TRBV3-1 and TRBJ2-1, with a tentative D call TRBD2 (6 bases). The CDR3 sequence is 16 residues long. Trimming cost V 0 bases and J 9 bases, with 18 bases left between them. Germline CDR1 reads LGHDT; CDR2 reads YNNKEL (reference sequence). Here the CDR3 reads CASSQDPRLEYGEQFF. CDR3 in DNA: TGTGCCAGCAGCCAAGATCCGAGACTAGAATACGGTGAGCAGTTCTTC.

This clonotype was seen at least ten times. The chain combines TRBV11-3 with TRBJ2-5, with TRBD2 as a possible D gene (6 bases). Germline loops: CDR1 SGHNT, CDR2 YENEEA. This CDR3 spans 14 amino acids. The V gene lost 5 bases and the J gene lost 2 bases, with 12 bases spanning the gap. Written as DNA, the CDR3 is TGTGCCAGCAGCAAAGGCGGGAAACAAGAGACCCAGTACTTC. It codes for CASSKGGKQETQYF.

This clonotype was seen repeatedly, ten times or more. V gene TRBV7-9 combines with J gene TRBJ1-1, with D maybe TRBD1 (5 bases). Germline V gene data show CDR1 as SEHNR and CDR2 as FQNEAQ (reference sequence). This CDR3 spans 12 amino acids. The ends were cut back, 6 bases at V and 6 bases at J, with 11 bases in the middle. The CDR3 loop is CASRVGGAEAFF. CDR3 sequence (DNA): TGTGCCAGCAGGGTCGGGGGGGCTGAAGCTTTCTTT.

The CDR3 reads CASNYDRGKNEKLFF. The CDR3 DNA reads TGTGCCAGCAACTACGACAGGGGGAAAAATGAAAAACTGTTTTTT. This rearrangement joins TRBV6-1 to TRBJ1-4; TRBD1 matches at 9 bases. The junction had 8 bases not matched to a gene; V was cut back by 7 bases and J by 5 bases. This CDR3 has 15 amino acids. Germline CDR1 and CDR2: MNHNS and SASEGT.

This clonotype was found a few times. Compared with germline, one end of the junction differs, possibly owing to a read error. V usage is TRBV20-1 and J usage is TRBJ2-4; unclear D gene. The CDR3 is 15 amino acids. Germline loops: CDR1 DFQATT, CDR2 SNEGSKA (reference sequence). The CDR3 DNA sequence: TGCAGTGCTAGCGGAAATTTGTTTGACAAAACCATTCAGTACTTC. It encodes CSASGNLFDKTIQYF.

In its sample, this clonotype was seen many times. V gene TRBV2 combines with J gene TRBJ1-1; D unclear. V lost 5 bases to trimming and J lost 8 bases, with 12 bases between them. The CDR3 extends over 12 amino acids. The germline CDR1 and CDR2 sequences are SNHLY and FYNNEI. This CDR3 is CASSSGYVEAFF. For the CDR3, the DNA is TGTGCCAGCAGTTCGGGGTATGTGGAAGCTTTCTTT. The whole variable domain, filled in from reference TRBV2 and TRBJ1-1, reads EPEVTQTPSHQVTQMGQEVILRCVPISNHLYFYWYRQILGQKVEFLVSFYNNEISEKSEIFDDQFSVERPDGSNFTLKIRSTKLEDSAMYFCASSSGYVEAFFGQGTRLTVV.

This clonotype was detected ten times or more. The rearrangement uses TRBV12-3 or TRBV12-4 and TRBJ2-7; 7 nucleotides align to TRBD1. V lost 4 bases and J lost 3; bases outside the gene matches: 3. This CDR3 has 13 residues. The CDR3 loop is CASSSNRGYEQYF. The CDR3 nucleotides are TGTGCCAGCAGTTCGAACAGGGGCTACGAGCAGTACTTC.

The table lists this clonotype with many counts. The chain uses TRBV29-1 and TRBJ1-2, with TRBD1 identical over 7 bases. The V segment lost 1 base and the J segment 3 bases; nucleotides outside the gene matches: 8. The V gene's germline CDR1 is SQVTM and CDR2 ANQGSEA. The CDR3 is 15 amino acids. CDR3 region: CSVEGRDRADYGYTF. The CDR3 DNA reads as TGCAGCGTTGAAGGCCGGGACAGAGCCGACTATGGCTACACCTTC.

The chain is built from TRBV12-3 or TRBV12-4 and TRBJ2-3, with 10 positions matching TRBD2. This CDR3 has 16 residues. The V gene end was trimmed by 3 bases and the J gene end by 2 bases; junction bases not matched to a gene: 5. The CDR3 loop is CASSFVTSGFTDTQYF. In DNA form, the CDR3 reads TGTGCCAGCAGTTTCGTGACTAGCGGGTTCACAGATACGCAGTATTTT.

This clonotype showed up many times. The chain carries TRBV6-2 or TRBV6-3 and TRBJ1-1; D is ambiguous. V lost 0 bases and J lost 0, with 8 bases in between. Germline-derived CDR1 and CDR2 are MNHEY and SVGEGT. This CDR3 has 15 amino acids. CDR3 DNA sequence: TGTGCCAGCAGTTACTCCGTCGTACTGAACACTGAAGCTTTCTTT. Translating it yields CASSYSVVLNTEAFF.

This rearrangement joins TRBV3-2 to TRBJ2-7; the table calls TRBD2, which could not be checked here. TRBV3-2 is assigned pseudogene status. This CDR3 region has 15 residues. Here the CDR3 DNA reads TGTGCCAGCAGAGGTAGCGGGAGGGCCGTCTACGAGCAGTACTTC. It codes for CASRGSGRAVYEQYF.

The rearrangement joins TRBV2 to TRBJ1-2; possible D gene TRBD1, 5 bases. The CDR3 runs 17 residues. In germline, CDR1 is SNHLY, CDR2 FYNNEI. Trimming cost V 3 bases and J 0 bases, with 17 bases left between them. In DNA, the CDR3 is TGTGCCAGCAGTGAGAGACCTTTTATGACAGCTAACTATGGCTACACCTTC. This translates into CASSERPFMTANYGYTF.

This clonotype has at least ten counts. The chain links TRBV2 to TRBJ2-2, with TRBD2 as a possible D gene (6 bases). The germline V gene encodes CDR1 SNHLY and CDR2 FYNNEI. V was pared by 6 bases and J by 0 bases, with 8 bases between. The CDR3 sequence is 14 residues long. The CDR3 nucleotides read TGTGCCAGCAGCTCTAGCGCGAACACCGGGGAGCTGTTTTTT. Translating gives CASSSSANTGELFF.

This clonotype was recorded many times. J is TRBJ1-4 and V is TRBV28; perhaps TRBD1 as D (5 bases). Trimming removed 4 bases from V and 0 bases from J, with 9 bases in between. This CDR3 comprises 15 residues. In germline, CDR1 is MDHEN, CDR2 SYDVKM. In nucleotides, the CDR3 is TGTGCCAGCAGTTCTCAGGGCTCAACTAATGAAAAACTGTTTTTT. Translated: CASSSQGSTNEKLFF.

The sample holds many counts of this clonotype. The genes are TRBV7-8 and TRBJ2-7; D gene uncertain. CDR1 and CDR2 (germline): SGHVS, FQNEAQ. Trimming stripped 1 base from V and 1 base from J, with 11 bases between. This CDR3 has 15 residues. In DNA form, the CDR3 reads TGTGCCAGCAGCTTAGAACACGCCCGATCCTACGAGCAGTACTTC. As protein: CASSLEHARSYEQYF.

This clonotype was detected many times. V and J are TRBV11-1 and TRBJ1-1; TRBD1 might be the D (5 bases). V lost 4 bases to trimming and J lost 6 bases, with 12 bases between them. The CDR3 has 13 amino acids. Germline lookup yields CDR1 SGHAT and CDR2 FQDESV (reference sequence). CDR3 sequence: CASSSTGLSEAFF. The CDR3 DNA reads as TGTGCCAGCAGCTCAACAGGTTTGTCTGAAGCTTTCTTT.